Sequencing of this T cell receptor (beta chain) was carried out in a study of blood T cells in healthy people across ages. On the study more broadly: T cells yielded about one barcoded beta molecule per two cells through template switching.

Germline V CDR1 and CDR2: SGDLS, YYNGEE. The CDR3 is made up of 15 amino acids. V was clipped by 0 bases and J by 4 bases, with 13 bases between them. Combining a sample-barcoded 5' primer with a J-beta primer mix, a second PCR ran for roughly 6 to 12 cycles. Individual samples furnished no less than 2.5 million CDR3-containing paired-end reads apiece. TCRdb re-analysed the 5' RACE reads in MiXCR, keeping a single row per CDR3 protein. Among about 1.1 million distinct CDR3 sequences listed, more than 30% were seen once. This clonotype was recorded a few times. Its antigen is still unknown. Notes on the study in general: The study found more naive CD4+ cells and higher diversity in long-lived than aged donors.

The sequencing input was blood. This TCR derives from a young man in good health. V is TRBV9 and J is TRBJ1-1; D gene ambiguous. CDR3 DNA: TGTGCCAGCAGCGTAGGCAGGACTCTGAGCACTGAAGCTTTCTTT. It encodes CASSVGRTLSTEAFF.